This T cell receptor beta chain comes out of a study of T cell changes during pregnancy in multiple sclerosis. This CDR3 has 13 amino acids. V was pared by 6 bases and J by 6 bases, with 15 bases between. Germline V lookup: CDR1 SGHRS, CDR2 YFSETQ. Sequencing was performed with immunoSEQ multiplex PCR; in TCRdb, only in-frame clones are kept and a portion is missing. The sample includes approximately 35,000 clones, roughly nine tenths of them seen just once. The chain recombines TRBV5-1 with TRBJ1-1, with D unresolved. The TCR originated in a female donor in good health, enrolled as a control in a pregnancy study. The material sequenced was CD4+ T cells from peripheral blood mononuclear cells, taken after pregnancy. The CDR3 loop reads CASTEGVRAEAFF. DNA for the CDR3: TGCGCCAGCACGGAGGGAGTGCGGGCTGAAGCTTTCTTT. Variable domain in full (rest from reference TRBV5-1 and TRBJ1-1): KAGVTQTPRYLIKTRGQQVTLSCSPISGHRSVSWYQQTPGQGLQFLFEYFSETQRNKGNFPGRFSGRQFSNSRSEMNVSTLELGDSALYLCASTEGVRAEAFFGQGTRLTVV.